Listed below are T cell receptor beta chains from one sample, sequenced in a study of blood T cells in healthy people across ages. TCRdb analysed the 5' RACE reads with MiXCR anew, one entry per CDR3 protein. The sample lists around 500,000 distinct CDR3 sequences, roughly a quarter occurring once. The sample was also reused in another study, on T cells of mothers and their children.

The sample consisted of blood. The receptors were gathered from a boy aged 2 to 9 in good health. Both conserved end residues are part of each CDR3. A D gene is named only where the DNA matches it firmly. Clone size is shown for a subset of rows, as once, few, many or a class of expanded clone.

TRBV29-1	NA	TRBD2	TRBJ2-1	TGCAGCGTTGAACCTAATAGCGGGGGGAATTACAATGAGCAGTTCTTC	CSVEPNSGGNYNEQFF
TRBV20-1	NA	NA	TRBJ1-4	TGCAGTGCTAGGGGTGCTAATGAAAAACTGTTTTTT	CSARGANEKLFF
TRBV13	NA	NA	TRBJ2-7	TGTGCCAGCAGCTTAACTCCGGATTCCTACGAGCAGTGCTTC	CASSLTPDSYEQCF
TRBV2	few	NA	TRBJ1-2	TGTGCCAGCACTCCCGAGGCGGGAGATAACTATGGCTACACCTTC	CASTPEAGDNYGYTF
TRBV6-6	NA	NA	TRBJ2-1	TGTGCCAGCAGTTACACCGGGTACAATGAGCAGTTCTTC	CASSYTGYNEQFF
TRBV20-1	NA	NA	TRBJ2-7	TGCAGTGCTATAGGACGGAGTACCTACGAGCAGTACTTC	CSAIGRSTYEQYF
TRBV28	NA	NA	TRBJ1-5	TGTGCCAGCAGGGCCAGTGGTCAGCCCCAGCATTTT	CASRASGQPQHF
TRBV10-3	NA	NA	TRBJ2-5	TGTGCCATCAGTGGCAGGAAATGGGAGACCCAGTACTTC	CAISGRKWETQYF
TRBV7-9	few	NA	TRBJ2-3	TGTGCCAGCAGCTTAGACACCACAGATACGCAGTATTTT	CASSLDTTDTQYF
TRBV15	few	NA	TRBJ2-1	TGTGCCACCAGCAGAGATGGGGAAGCGGCCAGTGAGCAGTTCTTC	CATSRDGEAASEQFF
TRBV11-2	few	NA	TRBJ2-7	TGTGCCAGCAGCGTTACCACCGTGATGTACGAGCAGTACTTC	CASSVTTVMYEQYF
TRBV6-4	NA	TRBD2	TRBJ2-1	TGTGCCAGCAGTGTAGCGGGGGGTTCGGGAAATGAGCAGTTCTTC	CASSVAGGSGNEQFF
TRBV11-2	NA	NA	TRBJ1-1	TGTGCCAGCAGCTCATTGCGACAGGTAGATACTGAAGCTTTCTTT	CASSSLRQVDTEAFF
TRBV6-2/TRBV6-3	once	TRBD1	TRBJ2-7	TGTGCCAGCAGCCGGCGACAGGGGAGCAACGAGCAGTACTTC	CASSRRQGSNEQYF
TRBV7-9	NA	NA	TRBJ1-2	TGTGCCAGCTCCCCGGGCGGAAGCTTTAACTATGGCTACACCTTC	CASSPGGSFNYGYTF
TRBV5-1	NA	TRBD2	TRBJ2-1	TGCGCCAGCAGCTCTATGACTAGCGGGGATGAGCAGTTCTTC	CASSSMTSGDEQFF
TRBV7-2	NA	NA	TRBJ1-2	TGTGCCAGCAGATTTACCGGACATAGGGGCTACACCTTC	CASRFTGHRGYTF
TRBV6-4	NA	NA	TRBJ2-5	TGTGCCAGCAGTGACTCGAGTGCGGGGAGTCAAGAGACCCAGTACTTC	CASSDSSAGSQETQYF
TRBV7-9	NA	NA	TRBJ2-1	TGTGCCAGCAGCTTTTCAGATCTTGAGCAGTTCTTC	CASSFSDLEQFF
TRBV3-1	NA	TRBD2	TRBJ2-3	TGTGCCAGCAGCTCCTCGAGGACTAGCGGGTTGGCTTTTGGCACAGATACGCAGTATTTT	CASSSSRTSGLAFGTDTQYF
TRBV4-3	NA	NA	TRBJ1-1	TGCGCCAGCAGCCAGGGCGGGAAGGCGAACACTGAAGCTTTCTTT	CASSQGGKANTEAFF
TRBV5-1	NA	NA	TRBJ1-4	TGCGCCAGCAGTTTGGAGACAGTTGCTAATGAAAAACTGTTTTTT	CASSLETVANEKLFF